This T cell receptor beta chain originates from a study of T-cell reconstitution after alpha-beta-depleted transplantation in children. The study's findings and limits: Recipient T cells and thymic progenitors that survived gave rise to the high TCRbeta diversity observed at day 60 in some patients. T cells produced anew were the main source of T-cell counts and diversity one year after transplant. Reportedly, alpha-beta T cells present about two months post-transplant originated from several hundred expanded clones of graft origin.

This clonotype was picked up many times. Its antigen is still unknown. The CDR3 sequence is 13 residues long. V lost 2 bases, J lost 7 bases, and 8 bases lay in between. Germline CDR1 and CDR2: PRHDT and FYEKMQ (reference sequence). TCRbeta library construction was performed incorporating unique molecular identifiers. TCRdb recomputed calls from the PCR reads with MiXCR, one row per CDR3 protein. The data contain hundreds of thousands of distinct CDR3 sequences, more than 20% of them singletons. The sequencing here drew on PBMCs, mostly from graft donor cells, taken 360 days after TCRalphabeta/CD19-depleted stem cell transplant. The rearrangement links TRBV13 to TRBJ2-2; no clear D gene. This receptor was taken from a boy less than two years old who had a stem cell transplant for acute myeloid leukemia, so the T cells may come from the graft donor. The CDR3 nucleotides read TGTGCCAGCAGCTTATCGGCTGGCGGGGAGCTGTTTTTT. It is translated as CASSLSAGGELFF.